Below are 21 T cell receptor beta chains sequenced from a single sample in a study of vaccination effects on CD4 cells after COVID-19. Under the ViraFEST assay, PBMC were stimulated with viral peptide pools so that antigen-specific CD4+ T cells expanded. Sequencing was performed afterwards. Culture proceeded for nine to ten days, and CD4+ T cells were then isolated. The table came from immunoSEQ multiplex PCR; TCRdb's copy has only in-frame clones and leaves some out. The table shows roughly 76,000 clones, with around 76% occurring only once. Their specific antigens are unknown. The sample was CD4+ T cells from PBMCs cultured with HCoV-229E spike peptides, taken before COVID-19 vaccination. The receptors stem from a human donor who received a COVID-19 vaccine.

This clone was seen only a few times. The chain carries TRBV4-1 and TRBJ2-2; TRBD1 aligns across 7 bases. The germline V gene encodes CDR1 MGHRA and CDR2 YSYEKL. V trimming: 2 bases; J trimming: 7 bases; junction bases outside the gene matches: 7. The CDR3 has 15 residues. CDR3 residues: CASSQYDRVIGELFF. The DNA of the CDR3 is TGCGCCAGCAGCCAATACGACAGGGTGATCGGGGAGCTGTTTTTT.

V and J are TRBV27 and TRBJ2-5; unclear D gene. The CDR3 runs to 14 residues. From germline, CDR1 is MNHEY and CDR2 SMNVEV (reference sequence). The V and J ends lost 0 bases and 6 bases respectively, with 11 bases between them. CDR3 nucleotide sequence: TGTGCCAGCAGTTTATCGATCCCAGCTCAGACCCAGTACTTC. It yields the protein CASSLSIPAQTQYF.

The CDR3 reads CASTDRASTDTQYF. DNA of the CDR3: TGCGCCAGCACCGACAGGGCCAGCACAGATACGCAGTATTTT. The chain has TRBV5-1 and TRBJ2-3, with 7 bases aligning to TRBD1. The CDR3 has 14 residues. V gave up 6 bases and J gave up 0 bases; unmatched junction bases: 4. CDR1 is SGHRS and CDR2 is YFSETQ in the germline V gene.

The chain carries TRBV28 and TRBJ2-5, with 9 bases fitting TRBD1. Germline V CDR1 and CDR2: MDHEN, SYDVKM. The CDR3 is made up of 14 amino acids. With 8 bases clipped from V and 5 bases from J, the junction kept 9 bases outside the gene matches. The CDR3 DNA is TGTGCCAGCCAAAGTACAGGGGGCGTTGAGACCCAGTACTTC. It codes for CASQSTGGVETQYF.

The rearrangement joins TRBV7-8 to TRBJ1-3; no clear D. Germline CDR1 reads SGHVS; CDR2 reads FQNEAQ. Trimming removed 2 bases at V and 3 bases at J, with 20 bases between. This CDR3 region has 18 residues. CDR3 DNA: TGTGCCAGCAGCTTAATAGACCCGAGGTTCGAACTTGGAAACACCATATATTTT. Protein sequence: CASSLIDPRFELGNTIYF.

Only a few counts were recorded for this clone. The CDR3 sequence is CASSLSPVLGGYTF. In DNA, the CDR3 is TGCGCCAGCAGCTTAAGCCCGGTGTTGGGTGGCTACACCTTC. The chain combines TRBV5-1 with TRBJ1-2; no firm D call. The V gene lost 2 bases and the J gene lost 7 bases, with 15 bases spanning the gap. Germline V gene data show CDR1 as SGHRS and CDR2 as YFSETQ. This CDR3 spans 14 amino acids.

The chain recombines TRBV24-1 with TRBJ1-2; perhaps TRBD1 as D (5 bases). This CDR3 is 13 amino acids long. Trimming cost V 10 bases and J 9 bases, with 20 bases left between them. In germline, CDR1 is KGHDR, CDR2 SFDVKD. The CDR3, as DNA: TGTGCCACTGACAGCCGTAGGGGAGATAGCTACACCTTC. Protein sequence: CATDSRRGDSYTF.

V usage is TRBV2 and J usage is TRBJ2-2, with 7 bases matching TRBD2. V lost 8 bases and J lost 3; bases outside the gene matches: 6. This CDR3 is 14 amino acids long. Germline CDR1 and CDR2: SNHLY and FYNNEI. CDR3: CASAGDLDTGELFF. The CDR3, as DNA: TGTGCCAGCGCGGGGGACCTCGACACCGGGGAGCTGTTTTTT.

The chain's CDR3 is CASSLSQNNYGYTF. DNA of the CDR3: TGTGCCAGCAGCTTGTCCCAGAATAACTATGGCTACACCTTC. This chain uses TRBV5-6 with TRBJ1-2; D remains ambiguous. The CDR3 contains 14 residues. The V and J ends lost 1 base and 1 base respectively, with 8 bases between them. Germline-derived CDR1 and CDR2 are SGHDT and YYEEEE.

This clone occurred once. The chain is built from TRBV19 and TRBJ2-6; 8 bases match TRBD1. J lost 6 bases, V lost 6 bases, and 4 bases had no gene match. Germline CDR1 is LNHDA and CDR2 is SQIVND (reference sequence). The CDR3 spans 14 residues. The CDR3 sequence: CASRTGGTANVLTF. Here the CDR3 DNA reads TGTGCCAGTAGAACAGGGGGAACGGCCAACGTCCTGACTTTC.

V and J are TRBV18 and TRBJ1-1; D uncertain. Germline V gene sequence: CDR1 KGHSH, CDR2 LQKENI. This CDR3 is 14 amino acids long. Between the trimmed V and J ends, which lost 4 bases and 1 base, there was a span of 10 bases. CDR3 in amino acids: CASSLSSRNTEAFF. The CDR3 DNA is TGTGCCAGCTCACTTTCTAGCCGGAACACTGAAGCTTTCTTT.

The rearrangement joins TRBV19 to TRBJ1-3, with 11 bases that match TRBD1. V gave up 9 bases and J gave up 2 bases; unmatched junction bases: 3. This CDR3 comprises 14 residues. Germline CDR1 LNHDA, CDR2 SQIVND (reference sequence). The CDR3, as DNA: TGTGCCAGCGGGGGACAGGGGGCTGGAAACACCATATATTTT. Its protein product is CASGGQGAGNTIYF.

The CDR3 bases are TGTGCCAGCAGCTCGACCGGTAACACTGAAGCTTTCTTT. It is translated as CASSSTGNTEAFF. The chain combines TRBV7-9 with TRBJ1-1; D not certain. The V and J ends lost 4 bases and 2 bases respectively, with 8 bases between them. Per germline, CDR1 SEHNR and CDR2 FQNEAQ (reference sequence). This CDR3 has 13 amino acids.

This rearrangement joins TRBV5-1 to TRBJ1-4, with D hard to call. Trimming took off 5 bases at V and 0 bases at J, with 11 bases between the two ends. Germline V CDR1 and CDR2: SGHRS, YFSETQ. The CDR3 contains 15 residues. CDR3 residues: CASRGGRATNEKLFF. The CDR3 bases are TGCGCCAGCAGAGGTGGACGGGCAACTAATGAAAAACTGTTTTTT.

There are many counts of this clone. Written as DNA, the CDR3 is TGCGCCAGCAGCTTGGAGCCAGGTCGAGCCAAAAACATTCAGTACTTC. It codes for CASSLEPGRAKNIQYF. The chain uses TRBV5-1 and TRBJ2-4, with unresolved D. Germline V lookup: CDR1 SGHRS, CDR2 YFSETQ. The CDR3 totals 16 residues. V shed 0 bases and J shed 0 bases, with 10 bases lying between them.

V and J are TRBV28 and TRBJ2-7, with D tentatively TRBD1 (5 bases). The CDR3 contains 13 residues. V dropped 5 bases and J dropped 4 bases, with 12 bases sitting between them. Germline values: CDR1 MDHEN, CDR2 SYDVKM. The CDR3 DNA reads TGTGCCAGCAGTCCCCAGGGTAGGTACGAGCAGTACGTC. Translated, it gives CASSPQGRYEQYV.

V and J are TRBV5-1 and TRBJ2-2; 9 bases match TRBD2. The CDR3 runs 16 residues. Losses at the gene ends were 0 bases for V and 1 base for J; bases not matched to a gene: 1. The V gene's germline CDR1 is SGHRS and CDR2 YFSETQ. In nucleotides, the CDR3 is TGCGCCAGCAGCTTGGTAGCGGGGGTGAACACCGGGGAGCTGTTTTTT. Translating it yields CASSLVAGVNTGELFF.

This sequence joins TRBV25-1 and TRBJ2-1; tentative D call: TRBD1 (5 bases). Germline-derived CDR1 and CDR2 are MGHDK and SYGVNS. CDR3 length: 15 amino acids. V dropped 3 bases and J dropped 5 bases, with 14 bases sitting between them. The CDR3 loop reads CASSDWTSLNNEQFF. In nucleotides, the CDR3 is TGTGCCAGCAGTGATTGGACAAGCCTAAACAATGAGCAGTTCTTC.

J is TRBJ2-3 and V is TRBV6-5; 11 bases map to TRBD1. Germline trimming cut 6 bases from V and 3 bases from J; bases unmatched to any gene: 5. Germline CDR1 MNHEY, CDR2 SVGAGI. CDR3 size: 15 residues. The DNA of the CDR3 is TGTGCCAGCAGCCTAGGGGACAGGGGGACAGATACGCAGTATTTT. This sequence encodes CASSLGDRGTDTQYF.

The V call is TRBV19, the J call TRBJ2-3, with D perhaps TRBD1 (6 bases). V was pared by 0 bases and J by 2 bases, with 9 bases between. The length of the CDR3 is 15 residues. Germline CDR1 and CDR2: LNHDA and SQIVND (reference sequence). CDR3 amino acids: CASSIEQGITDTQYF. For the CDR3, the DNA is TGTGCCAGTAGTATAGAACAGGGTATCACAGATACGCAGTATTTT. Looking up the rest from reference TRBV19 and TRBJ2-3 gives the full variable domain: DGGITQSPKYLFRKEGQNVTLSCEQNLNHDAMYWYRQDPGQGLRLIYYSQIVNDFQKGDIAEGYSVSREKKESFPLTVTSAQKNPTAFYLCASSIEQGITDTQYFGPGTRLTVL.

The rearrangement joins TRBV7-9 to TRBJ2-3; tentatively, D is TRBD2 (5 bases). Trimming removed 5 bases at V and 0 bases at J, with 15 bases between. The germline CDR1 and CDR2 sequences are SEHNR and FQNEAQ (reference sequence). This CDR3 has 16 residues. CDR3 protein: CASSRPGLRSTDTQYF. The CDR3, as DNA: TGTGCCAGCAGCCGTCCCGGACTTAGGAGCACAGATACGCAGTATTTT.